A single sample is the source of the 12 T cell receptor beta chains below, sequenced in a study of blood T cell repertoires in COVID-19. The repertoire was sequenced with immunoSEQ multiplex PCR; TCRdb's copy has only in-frame clones and lacks some. Of about 25,000 clones in the sample, about four fifths were seen once. The sequenced sample consisted of peripheral blood. The receptors were gathered from a man between 65 and 80 years old with acute or convalescent COVID-19.

The rearrangement joins TRBV6-5 to TRBJ2-7, with 7 bases matching TRBD1. CDR1 and CDR2 from the germline V gene are MNHEY and SVGAGI. CDR3 length: 15 amino acids. Losses at the gene ends were 7 bases for V and 2 bases for J; bases not matched to a gene: 11. In DNA form, the CDR3 reads TGTGCCAGCATGAAGACCCGGGACAGTACCTACGAGCAGTACTTC. Its translation: CASMKTRDSTYEQYF.

This clone occurred a few times. The genes are TRBV2 and TRBJ2-5; TRBD1 might be the D (6 bases). The germline V and J ends were trimmed by 6 bases and 2 bases, with 13 bases remaining between them. Germline CDR1 SNHLY, CDR2 FYNNEI. CDR3 size: 14 residues. CDR3 nucleotides: TGTGCCAGCAGCCGAGACAGGAATCAAGAGACCCAGTACTTC. Its protein product is CASSRDRNQETQYF.

The V call is TRBV9, the J call TRBJ1-3; TRBD1 might be the D (5 bases). Trimming stripped 4 bases from V and 0 bases from J, with 20 bases between. In germline, CDR1 is SGDLS, CDR2 YYNGEE. The CDR3 contains 18 residues. The CDR3 sequence: CASSPRQLTLSSGNTIYF. The CDR3 DNA is TGTGCCAGCAGCCCTCGACAGCTAACCCTCAGCTCTGGAAACACCATATATTTT.

This sequence joins TRBV15 and TRBJ1-2; 7 bases agree with TRBD1. Germline V gene data show CDR1 as LNHNV and CDR2 as YYDKDF (reference sequence). The J segment lost 2 bases and the V segment lost 0 bases, leaving 6 bases of the junction unmatched. The CDR3 extends over 16 amino acids. In DNA form, the CDR3 reads TGTGCCACCAGCAGAGATCAGGGCAGGGGGAACTATGGCTACACCTTC. Translating it yields CATSRDQGRGNYGYTF.

The rearrangement joins TRBV27 to TRBJ1-2, with TRBD1 identical over 8 bases. The CDR3 loop spans 15 amino acids. Trimming removed 4 bases from V and 2 bases from J; junction bases left unmatched: 6. The germline gives CDR1 MNHEY, CDR2 SMNVEV (reference sequence). CDR3 sequence reads: CASSSAGGENYGYTF. The CDR3 DNA reads as TGTGCCAGCAGTTCGGCAGGGGGCGAGAACTATGGCTACACCTTC.

The chain uses TRBV6-5 and TRBJ1-4; a possible D gene is TRBD1 (5 bases). Trimming took off 5 bases at V and 7 bases at J, with 14 bases between the two ends. CDR1 and CDR2 (germline): MNHEY, SVGAGI. CDR3 length equals 14 residues. The DNA for the CDR3 is TGTGCCAGCAGTAGCAGGGTGGGCGGTGAAAAACTGTTTTTT. Its translation: CASSSRVGGEKLFF.

The rearrangement uses TRBV4-2 and TRBJ2-3; D remains ambiguous. This CDR3 contains 15 residues. V dropped 1 base and J dropped 2 bases, with 10 bases sitting between them. Germline V gives CDR1 LGHNA, CDR2 YNFKEQ. CDR3 residues: CASSQAPPVTDTQYF. In nucleotides, the CDR3 is TGTGCCAGCAGCCAAGCCCCCCCTGTCACAGATACGCAGTATTTT.

This clone was counted once. The chain is built from TRBV15 and TRBJ2-3; D may be TRBD1 (5 bases). This CDR3 comprises 19 residues. Germline CDR1 and CDR2: LNHNV and YYDKDF (reference sequence). V gave up 0 bases and J gave up 5 bases, with 24 bases separating them. The CDR3 loop reads CATSREGPQRAALGDTQYF. DNA for the CDR3: TGTGCCACCAGCAGAGAGGGGCCGCAACGGGCAGCCCTGGGAGATACGCAGTATTTT.

This clone has just a few counts. This chain uses TRBV3-1 (or the pseudogene TRBV3-2) with TRBJ2-3; D is perhaps TRBD1 (6 bases). The CDR3 totals 14 residues. Germline CDR1 and CDR2: LGHDT and YNNKEL (reference sequence). V was pared by 4 bases and J by 5 bases, with 13 bases between. The CDR3 loop is CASSPGAQGDTQYF. CDR3 DNA: TGTGCCAGCAGCCCCGGGGCACAGGGAGATACGCAGTATTTT.

This clone was recorded only once. V usage is TRBV7-8 and J usage is TRBJ1-1, with a weak D call TRBD1 (6 bases). Germline V gene data show CDR1 as SGHVS and CDR2 as FQNEAQ. This CDR3 has 15 amino acids. Trimming pared 4 bases from V and 7 bases from J, leaving 19 bases between. DNA for the CDR3: TGTGCCAGCAGCTCAAGCCGAAGACAGGCGTTTGAAGCTTTCTTT. Translation: CASSSSRRQAFEAFF. Based on the CDR3 plus reference TRBV7-8 and TRBJ1-1, the full variable domain is GAGVSQSPRYKVAKRGQDVALRCDPISGHVSLFWYQQALGQGPEFLTYFQNEAQLDKSGLPSDRFFAERPEGSVSTLKIQRTQQEDSAVYLCASSSSRRQAFEAFFGQGTRLTVV.

The CDR3 nucleotides read TGTGCCAGCAGTCGCGGGGGGGTAACCGGGGAGCTGTTTTTT. This translates into CASSRGGVTGELFF. The genes are TRBV6-2 or TRBV6-3 and TRBJ2-2, with 9 bases identical to TRBD2. This CDR3 contains 14 residues. CDR1 is MNHEY and CDR2 is SVGEGT in the germline V gene. V dropped 5 bases and J dropped 5; count of bases not matched to a gene: 3.

V and J are TRBV5-4 and TRBJ1-2; no reliable D call. V lost 0 bases to trimming and J lost 4 bases, with 10 bases between them. CDR3 length: 14 amino acids. The germline CDR1 and CDR2 sequences are SGHNT and YYREEE (reference sequence). CDR3 sequence reads: CASSLEGGPYGYTF. The CDR3 DNA reads as TGTGCCAGCAGCTTGGAAGGAGGGCCCTATGGCTACACCTTC.